One sample yielded the 9 T cell receptor beta chains listed below, sequenced in a study of OX40 agonist ivuxolimab in advanced cancers. The table came from immunoSEQ multiplex PCR; TCRdb's copy has only in-frame clones and leaves some out. Here the sample spans 57,000 or so clones, less than 95% being singletons. The sample consisted of CD4+ or CD8+ T cells sorted from blood, taken in a trial of the OX40 agonist ivuxolimab. The origin of the receptors is an adult with an advanced solid tumor such as melanoma, head and neck, liver or kidney cancer.

CDR3 nucleotide sequence: TGTGCCAGCAGCTTAGAATTTCCGGGACCTCCCTACGAGCAGTACTTC. Its protein is CASSLEFPGPPYEQYF. The chain combines TRBV11-3 with TRBJ2-7, with D perhaps TRBD1 or TRBD2 (5 bases each). Deletions cut 0 bases from V and 2 bases from J, with 14 bases between. The germline V gene has CDR1 SGHNT and CDR2 YENEEA. CDR3 length: 16 amino acids.

The chain couples TRBV28 to TRBJ1-1; weak D call: TRBD1 (6 bases). The germline V gene has CDR1 MDHEN and CDR2 SYDVKM. Trimming took 6 bases from V and 5 from J, leaving 13 bases between them. This CDR3 has 13 amino acids. The CDR3 bases are TGTGCCAGCAGGAAAGGGGGGAGTACTGAAGCTTTCTTT. Its translation: CASRKGGSTEAFF.

V and J are TRBV19 and TRBJ1-2, with 7 bases that match TRBD1. Germline V gene lookup returns CDR1 LNHDA and CDR2 SQIVND (reference sequence). The CDR3 runs to 13 residues. J lost 4 bases, V lost 5 bases, and 4 bases had no gene match. CDR3 region: CASSPGQSYGYTF. The CDR3, as DNA: TGTGCCAGTAGTCCGGGACAGAGCTATGGCTACACCTTC.

This chain joins TRBV2 and TRBJ2-6; 7 bases match TRBD1. With V trimmed by 7 bases and J by 0 bases, 6 bases remained unmatched. This CDR3 region has 16 residues. Germline loops: CDR1 SNHLY, CDR2 FYNNEI. CDR3 region: CASNRDRNSGANVLTF. The CDR3 DNA reads TGTGCCAGCAACCGGGACAGAAACTCTGGGGCCAACGTCCTGACTTTC.

This chain uses TRBV11-2 with TRBJ2-1; D is unresolved. Germline loops: CDR1 SGHAT, CDR2 FQNNGV. This CDR3 is 12 amino acids long. With 1 base removed from V and 9 bases from J, the gap between germline ends came to 7 bases. This chain's CDR3 is CASSLGVGEQFF. The CDR3 DNA follows: TGTGCCAGCAGCTTAGGCGTGGGTGAGCAGTTCTTC.

The V call is TRBV7-9, the J call TRBJ2-7, with 9 bases matching TRBD1. The V gene's germline CDR1 is SEHNR and CDR2 FQNEAQ (reference sequence). The length of the CDR3 is 15 residues. V lost 3 bases and J lost 5; bases outside the gene matches: 8. DNA of the CDR3: TGTGCCAGCAGCTTGGGGGACAGGGATTGGGACGAGCAGTACTTC. This translates into CASSLGDRDWDEQYF.

This chain links TRBV7-2 with TRBJ2-1; D gene ambiguous. CDR3 length: 14 amino acids. Germline V gene lookup returns CDR1 SGHTA and CDR2 FQGNSA. V lost 1 base and J 6 bases, leaving 10 bases between the germline ends. The CDR3 loop reads CASSLVPSANEQFF. The CDR3 DNA is TGTGCCAGCAGCTTAGTCCCCAGCGCCAATGAGCAGTTCTTC.

This chain links TRBV7-6 with TRBJ2-2, with TRBD2 as a possible D gene (6 bases). The ends were cut back, 4 bases at V and 1 base at J, with 13 bases in the middle. The CDR3 has 16 residues. CDR1 and CDR2 (germline): SGHVS, FNYEAQ. In nucleotides, the CDR3 is TGTGCCAGCAGCTCGCGGACGGGAGAGAACACCGGGGAGCTGTTTTTT. Protein sequence: CASSSRTGENTGELFF.

In regard to this clone: The junction and the germline gene differ at one end; a read error may be behind it. V usage is TRBV6-1 and J usage is TRBJ2-7, with 9 bases identical to TRBD2. This CDR3 spans 16 amino acids. Germline V lookup: CDR1 MNHNS, CDR2 SASEGT. DNA of the CDR3: TGTGCCAGCAGGGAAGGGTTAGCGGGAGTTTTCTACGAGCAGTACTTC. Its translation: CASREGLAGVFYEQYF.